A selection of T cell receptor beta chains follows, all from one sample in a study of T-cell memory formation after mild COVID-19. A single record per CDR3 protein comes from TCRdb applying MiXCR to the 5' RACE reads. Of 300,000 to 350,000 distinct CDR3 sequences listed, approximately 19% are singletons. Sequencing was carried out using PBMCs or a T cell subset sorted from them (not recorded which). Source of these receptors: a man younger than 35 who had mild COVID-19 (a few samples of this study predate the infection). Cell type and time point are not known. Each CDR3 is given with its conserved first and last residue. A D gene is named only where the DNA matches it firmly. Expanded clones get a size class; other rows say once, few or many, or leave the size out.

v_call	d_call	j_call	clone_size	cdr3_nt	cdr3_aa
TRBV5-1	NA	TRBJ1-4	NA	TGCGCCAGCAGCTTGGAGGGTTCCGATGAAAAACTGTTTTTT	CASSLEGSDEKLFF
TRBV15	NA	TRBJ2-4	few	TGTGCCACCAGCGATAGACATACATTAGCCAAAAACATTCAGTACTTC	CATSDRHTLAKNIQYF
TRBV7-8	TRBD2	TRBJ2-1	NA	TGTGCCAGCAGCTTGACTAGCAGCGAGCAGTTCTTC	CASSLTSSEQFF
TRBV5-1	TRBD1	TRBJ2-2	NA	TGCGCCAGCAGCGACCCCAGGGGGACCACCGGGGAGCTGTTTTTT	CASSDPRGTTGELFF
TRBV6-6	NA	TRBJ2-2	few	TGTGCCAGCAATCAAGGGAGGAGTACCGGGGAGCTGTTTTTT	CASNQGRSTGELFF
TRBV5-1	NA	TRBJ1-1	NA	TGCGCCAGCAGCTTGGACACTCCGGAGAGGGCTTTCTTT	CASSLDTPERAFF
TRBV7-9	NA	TRBJ1-1	many	TGTGCCAGCAGCCCTGGGGAGGGCCCTGAAGCTTTCTTT	CASSPGEGPEAFF
TRBV14	NA	TRBJ1-1	NA	TGTGCCAGCAGCCAAGATCAGGGTCCGCGGGGCACTGAAGCTTTCTTT	CASSQDQGPRGTEAFF
TRBV7-9	NA	TRBJ1-2	NA	TGTGCCAGCAGCTTAGTCCGGAATGGCTACACCTTC	CASSLVRNGYTF
TRBV29-1	TRBD1	TRBJ2-7	few	TGCAGCGTTGTTACTCTGGCGGACAGGGTTTTCTACGAGCAGTACTTC	CSVVTLADRVFYEQYF
TRBV11-2	NA	TRBJ2-3	NA	TGTGCCAGCAGCTTAGGGGCTGTCCCAGATACGCAGTATTTT	CASSLGAVPDTQYF
TRBV6-5	NA	TRBJ1-6	few	TGTGCCAGCAGTTACGGAGGACAATGCCACTTT	CASSYGGQCHF
TRBV9	NA	TRBJ1-3	NA	TGTGCCAGCAGCCCCGGACAGAGCTCTGGAAACACCATATATTTT	CASSPGQSSGNTIYF
TRBV6-5	NA	TRBJ1-6	few	TGTGCCAGCAGTTACCAGAGGAATTCACCCCTCCACTTT	CASSYQRNSPLHF
TRBV7-8	TRBD1	TRBJ1-1	NA	TGTGCCAGCAGCGTGCGTCTAAGGCAGGGGGCGAGTCCTGAAGCTTTCTTT	CASSVRLRQGASPEAFF
TRBV7-2	NA	TRBJ1-3	many	TGTGCCAGCAGCCCCGGCCCCTTCTCTGGAAACACCATATATTTT	CASSPGPFSGNTIYF
TRBV5-1	NA	TRBJ1-2	few	TGCGCCAGCAGCTTGGCGGCCAGGGCGGGCTACACCTTC	CASSLAARAGYTF
TRBV7-9	NA	TRBJ1-5	many	TGTGCCAGCAGCTGGGATTTCAATCAGCCCCAGCATTTT	CASSWDFNQPQHF
TRBV20-1	TRBD2	TRBJ2-1	NA	TGCAGTGCTAGCTCGCGGGGGGTTTACAATGAGCAGTTCTTC	CSASSRGVYNEQFF
TRBV12-3/TRBV12-4	NA	TRBJ1-5	NA	TGTGCCAGCAGTTTTAGCTACAATCAGCGCCAGCATTTT	CASSFSYNQRQHF
TRBV7-3	NA	TRBJ2-3	NA	TGTGCCAGCAGCTTACGGGGGCCGGGAGATACGCAGTATTTT	CASSLRGPGDTQYF
TRBV27	NA	TRBJ2-5	NA	TGTGCCAGCAGACACACTCGCGGGACCCAGTACTTC	CASRHTRGTQYF
TRBV25-1	NA	TRBJ1-1	NA	TGTGCCAGCAGTGGTCGGGGGGTCACTGAAGCTTTCTTT	CASSGRGVTEAFF
TRBV6-2/TRBV6-3	NA	TRBJ2-5	few	TGTGCCAGCACTCGTCAGCTCAGGGTTGTGGGAGGAGAGACCCAGTACTTC	CASTRQLRVVGGETQYF
TRBV7-2	NA	TRBJ2-3	few	TGTGCCAGCAGCTTAGTTCGGTTGTGGGGACGGAACACAGATACGCAGTATTTT	CASSLVRLWGRNTDTQYF
TRBV20-1	TRBD2	TRBJ2-3	few	TGCAGTGCAAACCTAGCGGGGCGCACAGATACGCAGTATTTT	CSANLAGRTDTQYF
TRBV18	TRBD2	TRBJ2-1	NA	TGTGCCAGCTCACCAGGCCTAGCGGAGGTTTTTGAGCAGTTCTTC	CASSPGLAEVFEQFF
TRBV7-6	TRBD1	TRBJ1-6	many	TGTGCCAGCAGCTCGGGACAGGGGAAAATCTCACCCCTCCACTTT	CASSSGQGKISPLHF
TRBV12-3/TRBV12-4	NA	TRBJ2-2	few	TGTGCCAGCAACCTTCAATGGGCCGGGGAGCTGTTTTTT	CASNLQWAGELFF
TRBV20-1	TRBD1	TRBJ2-5	few	TGCAGTGCTAGAGAAGGCGAGACAGGGTCAGAGACCCAGTACTTC	CSAREGETGSETQYF
TRBV4-3	TRBD2	TRBJ2-3	NA	TGCGCCAGCAGCCAAGCTGTGGGCGGGGGGGCTGCAGATACGCAGTATTTT	CASSQAVGGGAADTQYF
TRBV6-2/TRBV6-3	NA	TRBJ2-7	NA	TGTGCCAGCAGTTACTCTGACTCAAGGTCCTACGAGCAGTACTTC	CASSYSDSRSYEQYF
TRBV28	NA	TRBJ1-5	few	TGTGCCAGCAGCTCCATTGACAGGCTGGAAGGGCCCCAGCATTTT	CASSSIDRLEGPQHF
TRBV4-1	TRBD1	TRBJ2-7	few	TGCGCCAGCAGCCCACCACGACAGGGGGCGTACGACGAGCAGTACTTC	CASSPPRQGAYDEQYF
TRBV7-3	NA	TRBJ1-2	few	TGTGCCAGCAGCACCATGGAGGGGTCTGGCTACACCTTC	CASSTMEGSGYTF
TRBV6-5	NA	TRBJ2-7	NA	TGTGCCAGCAGTTACTCGCTTCGGGGACACTACGAGCAGTACTTC	CASSYSLRGHYEQYF
TRBV5-1	TRBD1	TRBJ1-5	NA	TGCGCCAGCACCCCGACAGGGGGGCAGCCCCAGCATTTT	CASTPTGGQPQHF